Each of the 4 T cell receptor beta chains below was sequenced from the same sample in a study of early T cells in non-severe SARS-CoV-2 infection. TCRdb fed the 5' RACE reads into MiXCR, producing one record per CDR3 protein. The table shows around 39,000 distinct CDR3 sequences, with roughly 7.9% occurring only once. Specimen: whole blood, collected at baseline. The receptors come from an adult who was a healthcare worker with PCR-confirmed SARS-CoV-2 infection or an uninfected control (not recorded which).

The chain has TRBV20-1 and TRBJ2-5; 7 bases map to TRBD2. In germline, CDR1 is DFQATT, CDR2 SNEGSKA (reference sequence). V lost 2 bases, J lost 0 bases, and 12 bases stayed unmatched. There are 17 residues in the CDR3. DNA for the CDR3: TGCAGTGCTAGATCCATGACTAGCCCCCTGTACCAAGAGACCCAGTACTTC. Translated: CSARSMTSPLYQETQYF.

This clonotype was seen ten or more times. This chain joins TRBV11-2 and TRBJ2-1; D perhaps matches TRBD1 (5 bases). Germline V gene sequence: CDR1 SGHAT, CDR2 FQNNGV. This CDR3 has 13 amino acids. Trimming took off 6 bases at V and 4 bases at J, with 10 bases between the two ends. The CDR3 DNA is TGTGCCAGCAGTTACTCAGGGTACAATGAGCAGTTCTTC. Translating it yields CASSYSGYNEQFF.

The rearrangement joins TRBV6-5 to TRBJ1-5; D might be TRBD1 (5 bases). Trimming pared 4 bases from V and 0 bases from J, leaving 10 bases between. Germline loops: CDR1 MNHEY, CDR2 SVGAGI. This CDR3 has 15 residues. The CDR3 DNA reads TGTGCCAGCAGTTGGGGCAGGAATAGCAATCAGCCCCAGCATTTT. Its protein product is CASSWGRNSNQPQHF.

This clonotype was seen more than once but under ten times. This chain joins TRBV11-2 and TRBJ2-5; TRBD1 is a possible D gene (5 bases). The CDR3 is 15 amino acids. Trimming stripped 5 bases from V and 2 bases from J, with 15 bases between. CDR1 and CDR2 from the germline V gene are SGHAT and FQNNGV. The CDR3 loop is CASSPSGAAQETQYF. Written as DNA, the CDR3 is TGTGCCAGCAGCCCTAGTGGGGCCGCACAAGAGACCCAGTACTTC. The complete variable domain, with remaining parts taken from reference TRBV11-2 and TRBJ2-5, reads EAGVAQSPRYKIIEKRQSVAFWCNPISGHATLYWYQQILGQGPKLLIQFQNNGVVDDSQLPKDRFSAERLKGVDSTLKIQPAKLEDSAVYLCASSPSGAAQETQYFGPGTRLLVL.